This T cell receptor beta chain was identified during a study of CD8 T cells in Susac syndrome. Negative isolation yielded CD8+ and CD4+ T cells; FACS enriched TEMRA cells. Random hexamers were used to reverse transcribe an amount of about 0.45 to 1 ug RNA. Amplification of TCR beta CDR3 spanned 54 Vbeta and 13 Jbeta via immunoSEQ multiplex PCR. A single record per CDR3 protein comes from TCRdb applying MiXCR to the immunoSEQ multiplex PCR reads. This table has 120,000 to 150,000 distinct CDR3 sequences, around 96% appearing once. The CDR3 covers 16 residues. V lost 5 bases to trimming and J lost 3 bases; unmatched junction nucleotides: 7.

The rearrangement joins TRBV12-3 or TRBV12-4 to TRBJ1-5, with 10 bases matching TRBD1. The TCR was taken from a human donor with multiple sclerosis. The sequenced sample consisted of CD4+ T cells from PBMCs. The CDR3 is CASSLGTGASNQPQHF. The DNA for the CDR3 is TGTGCCAGCAGTCTGGGGACAGGGGCTTCCAATCAGCCCCAGCATTTT.